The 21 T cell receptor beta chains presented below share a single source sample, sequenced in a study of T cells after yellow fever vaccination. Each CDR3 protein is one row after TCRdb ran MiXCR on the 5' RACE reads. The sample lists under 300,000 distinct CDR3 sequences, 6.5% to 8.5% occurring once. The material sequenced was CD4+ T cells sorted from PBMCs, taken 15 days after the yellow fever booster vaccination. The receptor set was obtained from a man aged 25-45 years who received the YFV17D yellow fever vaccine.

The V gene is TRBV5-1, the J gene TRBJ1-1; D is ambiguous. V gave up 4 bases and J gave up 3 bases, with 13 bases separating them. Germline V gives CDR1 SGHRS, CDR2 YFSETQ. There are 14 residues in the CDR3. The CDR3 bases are TGCGCCAGCAGCCCGAGCGGACGGGACACTGAAGCTTTCTTT. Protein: CASSPSGRDTEAFF.

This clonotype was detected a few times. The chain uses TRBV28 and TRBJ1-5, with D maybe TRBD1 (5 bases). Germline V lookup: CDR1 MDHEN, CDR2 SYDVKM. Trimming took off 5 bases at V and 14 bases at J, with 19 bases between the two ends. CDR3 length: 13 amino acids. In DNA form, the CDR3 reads TGTGCCAGCAGTAAAGGGCCGCGGCGGGGGAAGCATTTT. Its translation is CASSKGPRRGKHF. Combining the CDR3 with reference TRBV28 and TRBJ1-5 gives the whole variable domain DVKVTQSSRYLVKRTGEKVFLECVQDMDHENMFWYRQDPGLGLRLIYFSYDVKMKEKGDIPEGYSVSREKKERFSLILESASTNQTSMYLCASSKGPRRGKHFGDGTRLSIL.

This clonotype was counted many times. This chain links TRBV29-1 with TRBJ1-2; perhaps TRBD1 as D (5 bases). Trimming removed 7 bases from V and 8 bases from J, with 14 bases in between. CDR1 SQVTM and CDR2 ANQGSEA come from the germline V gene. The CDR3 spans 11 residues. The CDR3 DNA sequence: TGCAGCGCCATCCAGGGTCTAGGCTACACCTTC. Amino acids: CSAIQGLGYTF.

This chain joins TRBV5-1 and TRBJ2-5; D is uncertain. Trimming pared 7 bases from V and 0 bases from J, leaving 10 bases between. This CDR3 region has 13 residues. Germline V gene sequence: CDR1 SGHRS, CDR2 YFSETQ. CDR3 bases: TGCGCCAGCCTCGGTGGAGACCAAGAGACCCAGTACTTC. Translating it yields CASLGGDQETQYF.

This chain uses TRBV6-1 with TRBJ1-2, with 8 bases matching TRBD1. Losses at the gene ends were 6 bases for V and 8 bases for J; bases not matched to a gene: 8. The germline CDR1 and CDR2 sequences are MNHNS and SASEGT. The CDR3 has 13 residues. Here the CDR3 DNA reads TGTGCCAGCAGCCCTGCGACAGGGGAAGGCTACACCTTC. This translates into CASSPATGEGYTF.

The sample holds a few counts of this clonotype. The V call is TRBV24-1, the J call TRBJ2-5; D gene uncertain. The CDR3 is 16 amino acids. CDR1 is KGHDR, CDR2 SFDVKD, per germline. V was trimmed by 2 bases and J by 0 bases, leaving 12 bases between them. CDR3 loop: CATSDSGRRNQETQYF. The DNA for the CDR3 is TGTGCCACCAGTGATTCTGGACGGCGGAACCAAGAGACCCAGTACTTC.

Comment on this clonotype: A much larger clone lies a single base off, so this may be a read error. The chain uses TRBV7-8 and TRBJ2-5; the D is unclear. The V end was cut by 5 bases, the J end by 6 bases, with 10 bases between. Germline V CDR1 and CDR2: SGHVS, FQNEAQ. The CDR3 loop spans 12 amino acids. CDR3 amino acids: CASSITVKTQYF. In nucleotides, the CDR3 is TGTGCCAGCAGCATAACAGTGAAGACCCAGTACTTC.

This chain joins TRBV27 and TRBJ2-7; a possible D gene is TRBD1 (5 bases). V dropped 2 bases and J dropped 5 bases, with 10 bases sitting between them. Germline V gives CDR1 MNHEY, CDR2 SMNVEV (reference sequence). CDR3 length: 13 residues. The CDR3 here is CASSLARAHEQYF. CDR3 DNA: TGTGCCAGCAGTTTAGCCAGGGCCCACGAGCAGTACTTC.

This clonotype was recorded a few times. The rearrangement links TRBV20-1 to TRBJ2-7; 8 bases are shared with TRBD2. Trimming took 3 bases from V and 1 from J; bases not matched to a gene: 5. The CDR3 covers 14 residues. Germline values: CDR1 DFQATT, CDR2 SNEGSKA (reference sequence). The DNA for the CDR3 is TGCAGTGCTAGCGTAGCGGGGAAGTCCTACGAGCAGTACTTC. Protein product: CSASVAGKSYEQYF.

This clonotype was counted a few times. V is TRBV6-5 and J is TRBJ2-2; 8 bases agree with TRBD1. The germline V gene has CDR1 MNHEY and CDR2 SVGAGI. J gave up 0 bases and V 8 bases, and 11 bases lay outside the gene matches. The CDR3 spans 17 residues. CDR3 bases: TGTGCCAGCCTCCGAGGGACAGGACCGACGAACACCGGGGAGCTGTTTTTT. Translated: CASLRGTGPTNTGELFF.

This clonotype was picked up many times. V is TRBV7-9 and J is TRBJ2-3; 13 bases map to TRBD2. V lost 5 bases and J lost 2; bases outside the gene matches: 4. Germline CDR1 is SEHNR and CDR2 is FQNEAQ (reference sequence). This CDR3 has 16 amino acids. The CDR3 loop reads CASSVGTSGATDTQYF. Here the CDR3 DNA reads TGTGCCAGCAGCGTGGGGACTAGCGGGGCCACAGATACGCAGTATTTT.

CDR3 sequence: CASSQTPHSNQPQHF. The CDR3 nucleotides are TGTGCCAGCAGCCAGACACCACATAGCAATCAGCCCCAGCATTTT. The J gene is TRBJ1-5, the V gene TRBV6-2 or TRBV6-3; D uncertain. The V end was cut by 6 bases, the J end by 0 bases, with 12 bases between. This CDR3 spans 15 amino acids. Looked up from germline, CDR1 is MNHEY and CDR2 is SVGEGT.

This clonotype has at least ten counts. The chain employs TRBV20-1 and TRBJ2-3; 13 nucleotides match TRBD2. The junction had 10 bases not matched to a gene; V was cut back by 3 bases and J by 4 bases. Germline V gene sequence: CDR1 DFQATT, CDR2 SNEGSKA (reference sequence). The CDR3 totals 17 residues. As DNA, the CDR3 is TGCAGTGCTAGTTCCCCCAGGACTAGCGGGAGCTCAGATACGCAGTATTTT. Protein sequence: CSASSPRTSGSSDTQYF.

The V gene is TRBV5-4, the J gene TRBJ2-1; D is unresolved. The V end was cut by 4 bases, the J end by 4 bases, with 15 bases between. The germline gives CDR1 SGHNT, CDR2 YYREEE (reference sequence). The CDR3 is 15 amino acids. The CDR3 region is CASSLRPDGYNEQFF. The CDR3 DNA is TGTGCCAGCAGCCTCCGACCGGACGGGTACAATGAGCAGTTCTTC.

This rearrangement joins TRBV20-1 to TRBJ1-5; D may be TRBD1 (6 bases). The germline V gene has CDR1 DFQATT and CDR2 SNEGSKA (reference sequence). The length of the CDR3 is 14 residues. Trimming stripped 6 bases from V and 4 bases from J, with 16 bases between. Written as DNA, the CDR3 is TGCAGTGCAGCCCCGACAGGCCTGAATCAGCCCCAGCATTTT. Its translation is CSAAPTGLNQPQHF.

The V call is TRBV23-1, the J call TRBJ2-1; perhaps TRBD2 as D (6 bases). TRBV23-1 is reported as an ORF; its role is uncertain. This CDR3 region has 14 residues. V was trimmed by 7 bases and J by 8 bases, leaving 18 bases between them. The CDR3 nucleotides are TGCGCCAGCACCGACAGTCCCTCGGGGGATGAGCAGTTCTTC. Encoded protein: CASTDSPSGDEQFF.

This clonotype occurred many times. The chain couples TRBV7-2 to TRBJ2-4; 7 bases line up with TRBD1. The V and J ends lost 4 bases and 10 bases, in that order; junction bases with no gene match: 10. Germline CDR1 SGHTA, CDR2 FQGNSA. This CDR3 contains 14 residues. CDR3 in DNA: TGTGCCAGCAGCTATTTAATGAGACAGGGTATTCAGTACTTC. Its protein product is CASSYLMRQGIQYF.

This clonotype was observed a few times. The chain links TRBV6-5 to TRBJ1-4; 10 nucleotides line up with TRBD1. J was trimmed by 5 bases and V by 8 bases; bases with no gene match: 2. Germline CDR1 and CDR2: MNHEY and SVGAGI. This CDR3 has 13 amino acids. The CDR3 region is CASRTGGNEKLFF. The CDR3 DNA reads TGTGCCAGCCGGACAGGGGGGAATGAAAAACTGTTTTTT.

The CDR3 spells CASSFMAGETQYF. In nucleotides, the CDR3 is TGCGCCAGCAGCTTTATGGCGGGGGAGACCCAGTACTTC. The chain couples TRBV5-1 to TRBJ2-5; a weak D match, TRBD2 (6 bases). The germline V gene has CDR1 SGHRS and CDR2 YFSETQ. The CDR3 length is 13 residues. The V and J ends lost 2 bases and 5 bases respectively, with 10 bases between them. The whole variable domain, remainder taken from reference TRBV5-1 and TRBJ2-5, is KAGVTQTPRYLIKTRGQQVTLSCSPISGHRSVSWYQQTPGQGLQFLFEYFSETQRNKGNFPGRFSGRQFSNSRSEMNVSTLELGDSALYLCASSFMAGETQYFGPGTRLLVL.

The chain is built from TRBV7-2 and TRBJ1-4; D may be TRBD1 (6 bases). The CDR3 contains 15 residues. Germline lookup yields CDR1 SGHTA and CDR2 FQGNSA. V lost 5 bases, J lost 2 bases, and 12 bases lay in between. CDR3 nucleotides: TGTGCCAGCAGCCCCGCAGGGGCGACTAATGAAAAACTGTTTTTT. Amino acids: CASSPAGATNEKLFF. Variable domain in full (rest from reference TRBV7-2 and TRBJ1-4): GAGVSQSPSNKVTEKGKDVELRCDPISGHTALYWYRQSLGQGLEFLIYFQGNSAPDKSGLPSDRFSAERTGGSVSTLTIQRTQQEDSAVYLCASSPAGATNEKLFFGSGTQLSVL.

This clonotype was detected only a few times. CDR3 nucleotide sequence: TGTGCCTGGACCATAGTCACAGAAGCTTTCTTT. Translated: CAWTIVTEAFF. The genes are TRBV30 and TRBJ1-1; no definite D call. Looked up from germline, CDR1 is GTSNPN and CDR2 is SVGIG (reference sequence). Trimming took off 4 bases at V and 8 bases at J, with 11 bases between the two ends. This CDR3 is built from 11 residues. Supplemented by reference TRBV30 and TRBJ1-1, the full variable domain reads SQTIHQWPATLVQPVGSPLSLECTVEGTSNPNLYWYRQAAGRGLQLLFYSVGIGQISSEVPQNLSASRPQDRQFILSSKKLLLSDSGFYLCAWTIVTEAFFGQGTRLTVV.